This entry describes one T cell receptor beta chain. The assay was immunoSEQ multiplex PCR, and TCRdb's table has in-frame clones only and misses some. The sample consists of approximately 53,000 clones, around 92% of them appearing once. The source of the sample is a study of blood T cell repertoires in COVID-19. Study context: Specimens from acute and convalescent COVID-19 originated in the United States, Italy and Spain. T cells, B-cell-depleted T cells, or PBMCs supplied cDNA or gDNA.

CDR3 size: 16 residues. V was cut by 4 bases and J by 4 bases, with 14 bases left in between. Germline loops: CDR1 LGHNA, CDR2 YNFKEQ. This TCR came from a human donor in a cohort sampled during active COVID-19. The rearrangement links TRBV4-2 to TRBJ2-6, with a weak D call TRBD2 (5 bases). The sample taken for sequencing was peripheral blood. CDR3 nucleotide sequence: TGTGCCAGCAGCCTATACCGGGGAACCGGGGCCAACGTCCTGACTTTC. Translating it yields CASSLYRGTGANVLTF.